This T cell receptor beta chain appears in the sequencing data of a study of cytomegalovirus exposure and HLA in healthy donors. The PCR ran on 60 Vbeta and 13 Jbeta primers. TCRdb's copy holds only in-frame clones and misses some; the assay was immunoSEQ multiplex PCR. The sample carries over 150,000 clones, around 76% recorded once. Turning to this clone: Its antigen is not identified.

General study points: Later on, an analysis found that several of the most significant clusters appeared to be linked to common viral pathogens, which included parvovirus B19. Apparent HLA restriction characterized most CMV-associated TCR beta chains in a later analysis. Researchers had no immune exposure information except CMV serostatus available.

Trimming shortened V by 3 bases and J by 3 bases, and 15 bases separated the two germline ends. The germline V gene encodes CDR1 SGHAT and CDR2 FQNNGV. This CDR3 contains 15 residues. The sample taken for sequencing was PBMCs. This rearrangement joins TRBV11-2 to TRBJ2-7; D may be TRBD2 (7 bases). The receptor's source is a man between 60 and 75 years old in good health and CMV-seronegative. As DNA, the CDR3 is TGTGCCAGCAGCTTGGGAGGGGGGAGTGGCTACGAGCAGTACTTC. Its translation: CASSLGGGSGYEQYF.